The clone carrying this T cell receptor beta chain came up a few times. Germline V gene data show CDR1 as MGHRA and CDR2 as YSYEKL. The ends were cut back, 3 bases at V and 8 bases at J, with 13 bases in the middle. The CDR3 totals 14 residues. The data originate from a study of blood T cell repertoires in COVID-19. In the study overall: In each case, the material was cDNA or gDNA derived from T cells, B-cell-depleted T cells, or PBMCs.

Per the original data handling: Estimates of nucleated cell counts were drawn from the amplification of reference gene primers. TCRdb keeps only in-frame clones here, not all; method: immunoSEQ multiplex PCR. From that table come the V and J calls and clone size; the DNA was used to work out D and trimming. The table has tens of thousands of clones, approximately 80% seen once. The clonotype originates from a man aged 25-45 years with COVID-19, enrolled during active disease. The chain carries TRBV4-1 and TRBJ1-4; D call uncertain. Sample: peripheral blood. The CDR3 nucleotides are TGCGCCAGCAGCCATCTAATAGAGGAGGAAAAACTGTTTTTT. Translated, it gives CASSHLIEEEKLFF.